The entry below describes one T cell receptor (beta chain). Mismatch with germline at one junction end may stem from a read error. The CDR3 contains 15 residues. Germline loops: CDR1 SGHTA, CDR2 FQGTGA. These data come from a study of T cell responses to AZD1222 COVID-19 vaccine. TCRdb keeps only in-frame clones here, not all; method: immunoSEQ multiplex PCR. The table has more than 250,000 clones, about 92% seen once. The TCR originated in an adult in good health. V and J are TRBV7-3 and TRBJ1-1; 7 positions match TRBD1. Sequencing used peripheral blood, obtained on day 0 of AZD1222 vaccination. For the CDR3, the DNA is TGTGCCAGCAGCCCCGAACCAGGGGGGCGGAATGAAGCTTTTTTT. Its protein product is CASSPEPGGRNEAFF.